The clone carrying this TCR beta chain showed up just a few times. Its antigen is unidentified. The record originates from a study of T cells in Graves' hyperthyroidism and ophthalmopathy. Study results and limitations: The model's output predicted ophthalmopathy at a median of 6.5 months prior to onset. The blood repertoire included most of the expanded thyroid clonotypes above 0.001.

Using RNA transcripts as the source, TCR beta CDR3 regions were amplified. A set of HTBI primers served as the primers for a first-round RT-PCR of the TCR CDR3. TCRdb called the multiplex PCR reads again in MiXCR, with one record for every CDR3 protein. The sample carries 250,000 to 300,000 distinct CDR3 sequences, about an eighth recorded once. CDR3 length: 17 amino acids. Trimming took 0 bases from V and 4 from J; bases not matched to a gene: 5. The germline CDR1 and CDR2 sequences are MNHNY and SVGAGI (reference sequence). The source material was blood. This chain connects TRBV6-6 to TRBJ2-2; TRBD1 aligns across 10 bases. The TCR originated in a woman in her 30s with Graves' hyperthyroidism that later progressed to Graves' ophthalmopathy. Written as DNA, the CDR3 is TGTGCCAGCAGTTACTCGAGGACAGGGGGGAGCACCGGGGAGCTGTTTTTT. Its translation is CASSYSRTGGSTGELFF.